The source of this TCR beta chain is a study of OX40 agonist ivuxolimab in advanced cancers. Background on the study: The dose-escalation cohort was around 83% male, with a mean age of approximately 62 years, ranging about 23 to 80.

About this clone itself: What it binds is not known.

General study results and limits: Specificity for antigen went undetermined in the expanded peripheral T cells.

Profiling relied on immunoSEQ multiplex PCR, and the TCRdb table lists in-frame clones only, not all of them. The profile shows around 76,000 clones, 65% to 90% of them singletons. The sample was CD4+ or CD8+ T cells sorted from blood, taken in a trial of the OX40 agonist ivuxolimab. This receptor was taken from an adult with an advanced solid tumor such as melanoma, head and neck, liver or kidney cancer.

CDR3 sequence reads: CASSLAGVLNNEKLFF. CDR3 nucleotides: TGTGCCAGCAGCTTGGCGGGGGTTCTTAATAATGAAAAACTGTTTTTT. The gene calls are TRBV5-6 and TRBJ1-4, with TRBD1 as a possible D gene (5 bases). The CDR3 consists of 16 residues. The ends were cut back, 0 bases at V and 4 bases at J, with 13 bases in the middle. In germline, CDR1 is SGHDT, CDR2 YYEEEE. Variable domain in full (rest from reference TRBV5-6 and TRBJ1-4): DAGVTQSPTHLIKTRGQQVTLRCSPKSGHDTVSWYQQALGQGPQFIFQYYEEEERQRGNFPDRFSGHQFPNYSSELNVNALLLGDSALYLCASSLAGVLNNEKLFFGSGTQLSVL.